The 13 T cell receptor beta chains below all came from one sample that was sequenced in a study of T cell responses to AZD1222 COVID-19 vaccine. Clones were sequenced by immunoSEQ multiplex PCR, and TCRdb holds only the in-frame ones, with some missing. In the table there are about 110,000 clones, around 88% of which are singletons. The sequenced sample was peripheral blood, obtained 28 days after the second AZD1222 dose. The receptors were gathered from an adult who received the AZD1222 COVID-19 vaccine.

Written as DNA, the CDR3 is TGTGCCAGCTCAGGGGCCATAAACTATGGCTACACCTTC. It yields the protein CASSGAINYGYTF. This chain links TRBV18 with TRBJ1-2; a weak D match, TRBD1 (5 bases). Germline CDR1 reads KGHSH; CDR2 reads LQKENI. This CDR3 has 13 residues. Trimming shortened V by 5 bases and J by 2 bases, and 9 bases separated the two germline ends. Based on the CDR3 plus reference TRBV18 and TRBJ1-2, the full variable domain is NAGVMQNPRHLVRRRGQEARLRCSPMKGHSHVYWYRQLPEEGLKFMVYLQKENIIDESGMPKERFSAEFPKEGPSILRIQQVVRGDSAAYFCASSGAINYGYTFGSGTRLTVV.

The genes are TRBV29-1 and TRBJ2-5, with TRBD2 as a possible D gene (6 bases). V was cut by 7 bases and J by 2 bases, with 11 bases left in between. The CDR3 contains 12 residues. Germline V lookup: CDR1 SQVTM, CDR2 ANQGSEA. CDR3 DNA: TGCAGCGGGGGGGTGGGACAAGAGACCCAGTACTTC. Encoded protein: CSGGVGQETQYF.

The chain recombines TRBV5-6 with TRBJ2-5; the match to TRBD2 covers 14 bases. The CDR3 consists of 19 residues. Germline values: CDR1 SGHDT, CDR2 YYEEEE. The J segment lost 0 bases and the V segment lost 4 bases, leaving 11 bases of the junction unmatched. DNA of the CDR3: TGTGCCAGCAGCCCCCAGGGGACTAGCGGGGGCCCGTACCAAGAGACCCAGTACTTC. This sequence encodes CASSPQGTSGGPYQETQYF.

The CDR3 protein is CAITRDRGSYGYTF. As DNA, the CDR3 is TGTGCCATCACCAGGGACAGGGGGAGCTATGGCTACACCTTC. The chain is built from TRBV10-3 and TRBJ1-2; 11 bases line up with TRBD1. V was pared by 7 bases and J by 4 bases, with 5 bases of the junction left unmatched. The germline CDR1 and CDR2 sequences are ENHRY and SYGVKD. This CDR3 spans 14 amino acids.

V and J are TRBV5-6 and TRBJ2-7, with 7 bases aligning to TRBD2. The CDR3 spans 15 residues. V lost 2 bases, J lost 1 base, and 6 bases stayed unmatched. Germline-derived CDR1 and CDR2 are SGHDT and YYEEEE. CDR3 in amino acids: CASSFPSGESYEQYF. CDR3 nucleotides: TGTGCCAGCAGCTTCCCCAGCGGGGAATCCTACGAGCAGTACTTC. The complete variable domain, with remaining parts taken from reference TRBV5-6 and TRBJ2-7, reads DAGVTQSPTHLIKTRGQQVTLRCSPKSGHDTVSWYQQALGQGPQFIFQYYEEEERQRGNFPDRFSGHQFPNYSSELNVNALLLGDSALYLCASSFPSGESYEQYFGPGTRLTVT.

The CDR3: CASSWVEGDTQYF. The CDR3 coding sequence is TGTGCCAGCAGCTGGGTTGAAGGGGATACGCAGTATTTT. The V gene is TRBV7-3, the J gene TRBJ2-3; no definite D call. The CDR3 is made up of 13 amino acids. V shed 4 bases and J shed 6 bases, with 11 bases lying between them. CDR1 and CDR2 from the germline V gene are SGHTA and FQGTGA.

The V call is TRBV19, the J call TRBJ2-2; D is unclear. Germline CDR1 and CDR2: LNHDA and SQIVND (reference sequence). The CDR3 spans 13 residues. The V end was cut by 7 bases, the J end by 0 bases, with 6 bases between. CDR3 sequence (DNA): TGTGCCAGTAACAGAGCGAACACCGGGGAGCTGTTTTTT. Its translation: CASNRANTGELFF.

The chain links TRBV12-5 to TRBJ2-1; no definite D call. CDR1 LGHNT and CDR2 FRNRAP come from the germline V gene. The CDR3 sequence is 13 residues long. The germline V and J ends were trimmed by 6 bases and 6 bases, with 12 bases remaining between them. The CDR3 bases are TGTGCTAGTGGCCCCACTGCAGTCAATGAGCAGTTCTTC. It codes for CASGPTAVNEQFF.

Turning to this clone: The identical CDR3 is also encoded by other nucleotide sequences in the sample. The CDR3 DNA reads as TGTGCCAGTAGTAGGGCAGCTTACAATCAGCCCCAGCATTTT. The encoded protein is CASSRAAYNQPQHF. V and J are TRBV19 and TRBJ1-5; no clear D. CDR3 length equals 14 residues. The V gene's germline CDR1 is LNHDA and CDR2 SQIVND (reference sequence). V was pared by 4 bases and J by 3 bases, with 10 bases between.

This clone appeared a few times. DNA for the CDR3: TGTGCCACCAGCGGGCGACGGGGCCCGAGCTCCTATAATTCACCCCTCCACTTT. This sequence encodes CATSGRRGPSSYNSPLHF. This sequence joins TRBV15 and TRBJ1-6; weak D call: TRBD1 (5 bases). The CDR3 runs to 18 residues. V lost 5 bases and J 0 bases, leaving 17 bases between the germline ends. Germline CDR1 is LNHNV and CDR2 is YYDKDF (reference sequence). The whole variable domain, filled in from reference TRBV15 and TRBJ1-6, reads DAMVIQNPRYQVTQFGKPVTLSCSQTLNHNVMYWYQQKSSQAPKLLFHYYDKDFNNEADTPDNFQSRRPNTSFCFLDIRSPGLGDTAMYLCATSGRRGPSSYNSPLHFGNGTRLTVT.

This chain links TRBV2 with TRBJ2-2, with a tentative D call TRBD2 (5 bases). Looked up from germline, CDR1 is SNHLY and CDR2 is FYNNEI. The CDR3 extends over 12 amino acids. Deletions cut 6 bases from V and 5 bases from J, with 7 bases between. The CDR3 coding sequence is TGTGCCAGCAGAAGGGAGACCGGGGAGCTGTTTTTT. Encoded protein: CASRRETGELFF. The whole variable domain, remainder taken from reference TRBV2 and TRBJ2-2, is EPEVTQTPSHQVTQMGQEVILRCVPISNHLYFYWYRQILGQKVEFLVSFYNNEISEKSEIFDDQFSVERPDGSNFTLKIRSTKLEDSAMYFCASRRETGELFFGEGSRLTVL.

The J gene is TRBJ2-3, the V gene TRBV7-2; a possible D gene is TRBD2 (6 bases). V lost 1 base and J lost 2, with 10 bases in between. The length of the CDR3 is 15 residues. Per germline, CDR1 SGHTA and CDR2 FQGNSA. The CDR3 sequence is CASSLGGLNTDTQYF. CDR3 bases: TGTGCCAGCAGCTTAGGGGGACTTAACACAGATACGCAGTATTTT.

The chain uses TRBV28 and TRBJ1-1; D gene unclear. The CDR3 consists of 13 residues. CDR1 and CDR2 from the germline V gene are MDHEN and SYDVKM. Trimming cost V 3 bases and J 5 bases, with 10 bases left between them. CDR3 nucleotide sequence: TGTGCCAGCAGTTTTGCGGGGAGGACTGAAGCTTTCTTT. Amino acid sequence: CASSFAGRTEAFF.